The 20 T cell receptor beta chains in this list originate from one sample, sequenced in a study of cytomegalovirus exposure and HLA in healthy donors. The table came from immunoSEQ multiplex PCR; TCRdb's copy has only in-frame clones and leaves some out. The repertoire has 90,000 to 110,000 clones, 85% to 90% of them found once; the top ten carry roughly 4.2%. Sample: PBMCs. These receptor sequences come from a woman aged 18-29 years in good health and CMV-seropositive.

The table lists this clone with a few counts. This chain joins TRBV11-2 and TRBJ2-7, with 12 bases aligning to TRBD2. CDR1 and CDR2 (germline): SGHAT, FQNNGV. The CDR3 sequence is 15 residues long. Trimming at V came to 5 bases and at J to 7 bases, leaving 9 bases not matched to a gene. The CDR3 nucleotides are TGTGCCAGCAGCCCTCCGACTAGCGGGGGACGGGAGCAGTACTTC. Protein sequence: CASSPPTSGGREQYF.

The chain recombines TRBV5-4 with TRBJ1-5; 10 nucleotides match TRBD1. With V trimmed by 0 bases and J by 7 bases, 1 base remained unmatched. Germline assignment: CDR1 SGHNT and CDR2 YYREEE (reference sequence). The CDR3 runs 14 residues. Here the CDR3 DNA reads TGTGCCAGCAGCTTGGGGGGACAGGGGCAGCCCCAGCATTTT. As protein: CASSLGGQGQPQHF. The full variable domain, in which reference TRBV5-4 and TRBJ1-5 provide the parts outside the CDR3, is ETGVTQSPTHLIKTRGQQVTLRCSSQSGHNTVSWYQQALGQGPQFIFQYYREEENGRGNFPPRFSGLQFPNYSSELNVNALELDDSALYLCASSLGGQGQPQHFGDGTRLSIL.

The J gene is TRBJ2-1, the V gene TRBV5-1; D is ambiguous. This CDR3 spans 14 amino acids. Between the trimmed V and J ends, which lost 0 bases and 4 bases, there was a span of 8 bases. CDR1 is SGHRS, CDR2 YFSETQ, per germline. CDR3 bases: TGCGCCAGCAGCTTGGGTGGCAGTTACAATGAGCAGTTCTTC. It codes for CASSLGGSYNEQFF.

This clone has a handful of counts. V is TRBV19 and J is TRBJ2-7, with D perhaps TRBD1 (6 bases). V dropped 10 bases and J dropped 3 bases, with 16 bases sitting between them. CDR1 and CDR2 (germline): LNHDA, SQIVND (reference sequence). This CDR3 spans 13 amino acids. The CDR3 DNA sequence: TGTGCCACTCGTAGGACAGAGGACTACGAGCAGTACTTC. Encoded protein: CATRRTEDYEQYF.

The rearrangement links TRBV6-5 to TRBJ2-7, with D perhaps matching TRBD1 (5 bases). The CDR3 totals 14 residues. V lost 0 bases and J 2 bases, leaving 8 bases between the germline ends. Germline V gives CDR1 MNHEY, CDR2 SVGAGI. The CDR3: CASSYSRDAYEQYF. Here the CDR3 DNA reads TGTGCCAGCAGTTACTCCAGGGATGCCTACGAGCAGTACTTC.

This chain connects TRBV5-1 to TRBJ2-1, with 10 bases aligning to TRBD1. Looked up from germline, CDR1 is SGHRS and CDR2 is YFSETQ. V trimming: 4 bases; J trimming: 7 bases; junction bases outside the gene matches: 5. This CDR3 has 14 residues. The CDR3 region is CASSSRQGANEQFF. The CDR3 nucleotides are TGCGCCAGCAGCAGCCGACAGGGGGCGAATGAGCAGTTCTTC.

The rearrangement joins TRBV18 to TRBJ2-3, with D tentatively TRBD1 (5 bases). The CDR3 has 15 residues. Germline V CDR1 and CDR2: KGHSH, LQKENI. The V and J ends lost 1 base and 1 base respectively, with 9 bases between them. This chain's CDR3 is CASSPQGPRTDTQYF. Written as DNA, the CDR3 is TGTGCCAGCTCACCACAGGGGCCCCGCACAGATACGCAGTATTTT.

The CDR3 nucleotides are TGTGCCAGCCGGGAATGGGGGGGCTACGAGCAGTACTTC. Its protein is CASREWGGYEQYF. This chain uses TRBV6-1 with TRBJ2-7; 7 bases match TRBD2. From germline, CDR1 is MNHNS and CDR2 SASEGT. The CDR3 length is 13 residues. V dropped 8 bases and J dropped 3; count of bases not matched to a gene: 7.

The J gene is TRBJ2-3, the V gene TRBV12-5; 8 positions match TRBD2. This CDR3 comprises 16 residues. CDR1 LGHNT and CDR2 FRNRAP come from the germline V gene. Germline trimming cut 2 bases from V and 0 bases from J; bases unmatched to any gene: 4. The CDR3 nucleotides are TGTGCTAGTGGTTTGCCGATAGCGGGGAGCACAGATACGCAGTATTTT. Protein product: CASGLPIAGSTDTQYF. Complete variable domain (other parts from reference TRBV12-5 and TRBJ2-3): DARVTQTPRHKVTEMGQEVTMRCQPILGHNTVFWYRQTMMQGLELLAYFRNRAPLDDSGMPKDRFSAEMPDATLATLKIQPSEPRDSAVYFCASGLPIAGSTDTQYFGPGTRLTVL.

The CDR3 spells CASSGRGVNTEAFF. The CDR3 DNA reads as TGTGCCAGCAGTGGCAGGGGGGTGAACACTGAAGCTTTCTTT. The chain has TRBV6-5 and TRBJ1-1, with 7 bases matching TRBD1. With V trimmed by 5 bases and J by 0 bases, 3 bases remained unmatched. Germline V gene data show CDR1 as MNHEY and CDR2 as SVGAGI. This CDR3 spans 14 amino acids.

This clone has ten or more counts. The rearrangement joins TRBV5-4 to TRBJ2-7; TRBD1 matches 8 bases. Germline CDR1 reads SGHNT; CDR2 reads YYREEE (reference sequence). The CDR3 has 13 residues. Trimming at V came to 4 bases and at J to 3 bases, leaving 3 bases not matched to a gene. The CDR3 loop is CASSAGQGYEQYF. The CDR3 bases are TGTGCCAGCAGCGCAGGACAGGGCTACGAGCAGTACTTC.

The chain employs TRBV6-5 and TRBJ2-7, with D possibly being TRBD1 (6 bases). The CDR3 is made up of 16 amino acids. V lost 2 bases and J lost 1, with 15 bases in between. Germline CDR1 is MNHEY and CDR2 is SVGAGI. This CDR3 is CASSYVSGAPSYEQYF. CDR3 nucleotides: TGTGCCAGCAGTTACGTCTCAGGGGCCCCTTCCTACGAGCAGTACTTC.

This clone was recorded a few times. This chain joins TRBV28 and TRBJ1-2; tentatively, D is TRBD1 (5 bases). This CDR3 has 13 amino acids. Germline assignment: CDR1 MDHEN and CDR2 SYDVKM. The ends were cut back, 6 bases at V and 5 bases at J, with 13 bases in the middle. In nucleotides, the CDR3 is TGTGCCAGCAGCCCCCGGCGGGGGTATGGCTACACCTTC. Translating it yields CASSPRRGYGYTF.

The rearrangement links TRBV6-5 to TRBJ1-2; a possible D gene is TRBD1 (5 bases). V lost 6 bases and J lost 6, with 14 bases in between. Germline lookup yields CDR1 MNHEY and CDR2 SVGAGI. The CDR3 loop spans 13 amino acids. The CDR3 sequence: CASRHVGEDGYTF. CDR3 DNA: TGTGCCAGCAGGCACGTAGGGGAGGATGGCTACACCTTC.

J is TRBJ1-4 and V is TRBV7-9; D perhaps matches TRBD1 (5 bases). Trimming stripped 1 base from V and 4 bases from J, with 10 bases between. Germline V gene lookup returns CDR1 SEHNR and CDR2 FQNEAQ (reference sequence). There are 15 residues in the CDR3. In DNA, the CDR3 is TGTGCCAGCAGCTTAGATCGGGGGAGTAATGAAAAACTGTTTTTT. This sequence encodes CASSLDRGSNEKLFF.

This chain links TRBV19 with TRBJ1-5; tentatively, D is TRBD1 (6 bases). Trimming cost V 9 bases and J 3 bases, with 12 bases left between them. The V gene's germline CDR1 is LNHDA and CDR2 SQIVND (reference sequence). This CDR3 contains 13 residues. The CDR3 sequence: CASLQGYNQPQHF. For the CDR3, the DNA is TGTGCCAGCCTCCAGGGGTACAATCAGCCCCAGCATTTT.

J is TRBJ1-2 and V is TRBV2, with TRBD1 identical over 8 bases. Germline loops: CDR1 SNHLY, CDR2 FYNNEI. Trimming took 6 bases from V and 5 from J; bases not matched to a gene: 11. There are 15 residues in the CDR3. CDR3 bases: TGTGCCAGCAGGAAGACAGGGGCAGTAGGGTATGGCTACACCTTC. Its protein product is CASRKTGAVGYGYTF.

The chain recombines TRBV11-2 with TRBJ1-2; no definite D call. Germline V lookup: CDR1 SGHAT, CDR2 FQNNGV. V lost 4 bases, J lost 0 bases, and 15 bases lay in between. The CDR3 has 16 amino acids. CDR3 residues: CASSSVRRGTNYGYTF. In DNA form, the CDR3 reads TGTGCCAGCAGCTCCGTACGGAGAGGGACTAACTATGGCTACACCTTC.

This clone appeared once. The CDR3 protein is CASEGTTGRSAEQFF. CDR3 sequence (DNA): TGTGCCAGCGAAGGGACTACCGGGCGGTCTGCTGAGCAGTTCTTC. This chain links TRBV7-8 with TRBJ2-1, with 7 nucleotides matching TRBD2. The CDR3 has 15 residues. CDR1 and CDR2 from the germline V gene are SGHVS and FQNEAQ. V lost 8 bases to trimming and J lost 9 bases; unmatched junction nucleotides: 16. Looking up the rest from reference TRBV7-8 and TRBJ2-1 gives the full variable domain: GAGVSQSPRYKVAKRGQDVALRCDPISGHVSLFWYQQALGQGPEFLTYFQNEAQLDKSGLPSDRFFAERPEGSVSTLKIQRTQQEDSAVYLCASEGTTGRSAEQFFGPGTRLTVL.

This clone was found a few times. The V and J genes are TRBV4-1 and TRBJ2-2, with D tentatively TRBD1 (6 bases). V shed 4 bases and J shed 1 base, with 10 bases lying between them. The CDR3 is 15 amino acids. Germline V CDR1 and CDR2: MGHRA, YSYEKL. Written as DNA, the CDR3 is TGCGCCAGCAGCCGAGCGACAGGGAACACCGGGGAGCTGTTTTTT. Encoded protein: CASSRATGNTGELFF.